Below are 23 T cell receptor beta chains sequenced from a single sample in a study of cytomegalovirus exposure and HLA in healthy donors. Data came from immunoSEQ multiplex PCR; TCRdb stores just in-frame clones and leaves some out. The top ten hold 2.9% of the sample, which has a few hundred thousand clones, approximately 86% seen once. Sequencing was performed on PBMCs. These TCRs come from a woman between 18 and 29 years old in good health and CMV-seronegative.

CDR3 protein: CASSYSGTSFEQYF. The DNA for the CDR3 is TGTGCCAGCAGTTACTCGGGGACTAGCTTCGAGCAGTACTTC. The rearrangement joins TRBV6-5 to TRBJ2-7; TRBD2 matches at 9 bases. Germline CDR1 and CDR2: MNHEY and SVGAGI. The CDR3 is 14 amino acids. Trimming cost V 0 bases and J 6 bases; bases outside gene matches: 3.

This clone showed up just once. This chain links TRBV30 with TRBJ1-3; D is ambiguous. Germline CDR1 is GTSNPN and CDR2 is SVGIG (reference sequence). The CDR3 loop spans 20 amino acids. V dropped 2 bases and J dropped 1 base, with 27 bases sitting between them. Here the CDR3 reads CAWSSIRPQIFLPSGNTIYF. In DNA form, the CDR3 reads TGTGCCTGGAGTTCTATCAGGCCACAAATATTCCTTCCTTCTGGAAACACCATATATTTT.

This clone was counted only a few times. The chain is built from TRBV28 and TRBJ2-7; D gene uncertain. Germline values: CDR1 MDHEN, CDR2 SYDVKM. This CDR3 is built from 14 residues. With 3 bases removed from V and 4 bases from J, the gap between germline ends came to 13 bases. The CDR3 protein is CASSLTRRAYEQYF. CDR3 nucleotide sequence: TGTGCCAGCAGTTTGACGAGGCGAGCGTACGAGCAGTACTTC.

The genes are TRBV9 and TRBJ1-4; D might be TRBD1 (6 bases). With 3 bases removed from V and 5 bases from J, the gap between germline ends came to 14 bases. Germline V gene lookup returns CDR1 SGDLS and CDR2 YYNGEE. This CDR3 has 15 residues. CDR3 in DNA: TGTGCCAGCAGCGCCAGGGAGGGGGTGAATGAAAAACTGTTTTTT. It yields the protein CASSAREGVNEKLFF. Complete variable domain (other parts from reference TRBV9 and TRBJ1-4): DSGVTQTPKHLITATGQRVTLRCSPRSGDLSVYWYQQSLDQGLQFLIQYYNGEERAKGNILERFSAQQFPDLHSELNLSSLELGDSALYFCASSAREGVNEKLFFGSGTQLSVL.

The chain joins TRBV5-3 to TRBJ1-1, with a possible D match to TRBD1 (6 bases). TRBV5-3 is marked as an open reading frame, function uncertain. V was clipped by 3 bases and J by 0 bases, with 24 bases between them. This CDR3 comprises 19 residues. The CDR3 protein is CARSYILQGRSLMNTEAFF. In DNA, the CDR3 is TGTGCCAGAAGCTACATCCTACAGGGCCGGAGTTTAATGAACACTGAAGCTTTCTTT.

In DNA form, the CDR3 reads TGTGCCAGCAGCTCCCCCCTACAGGGGGTTACTGAAGCTTTCTTT. This gives the protein CASSSPLQGVTEAFF. The chain joins TRBV7-8 to TRBJ1-1, with 8 bases identical to TRBD1. The length of the CDR3 is 15 residues. From germline, CDR1 is SGHVS and CDR2 FQNEAQ. Unmatched junction bases numbered 9, after V lost 4 bases and J lost 5 bases.

This rearrangement joins TRBV18 to TRBJ1-1, with TRBD1 matching over 7 bases. There are 14 residues in the CDR3. CDR1 is KGHSH and CDR2 is LQKENI in the germline V gene. V gave up 3 bases and J gave up 5 bases; unmatched junction bases: 6. The CDR3 sequence: CASSPPNRGTEAFF. The CDR3 DNA follows: TGTGCCAGCTCACCCCCTAACAGGGGAACTGAAGCTTTCTTT.

The gene calls are TRBV5-4 and TRBJ1-4; TRBD1 matches 7 bases. Germline V gives CDR1 SGHNT, CDR2 YYREEE (reference sequence). J lost 3 bases, V lost 4 bases, and 3 bases had no gene match. This CDR3 comprises 14 residues. For the CDR3, the DNA is TGTGCCAGCAGCACCGGGACAGCTAATGAAAAACTGTTTTTT. Translation gives CASSTGTANEKLFF.

The chain employs TRBV7-2 and TRBJ2-2, with a possible D match to TRBD1 (6 bases). Per the germline V gene, CDR1 is SGHTA and CDR2 is FQGNSA. This CDR3 has 16 amino acids. V was cut by 7 bases and J by 5 bases, with 20 bases left in between. The CDR3 sequence: CASTQWRQGNTGELFF. CDR3 DNA: TGTGCCAGCACCCAATGGCGCCAGGGGAATACCGGGGAGCTGTTTTTT. The whole variable domain, filled in from reference TRBV7-2 and TRBJ2-2, reads GAGVSQSPSNKVTEKGKDVELRCDPISGHTALYWYRQSLGQGLEFLIYFQGNSAPDKSGLPSDRFSAERTGGSVSTLTIQRTQQEDSAVYLCASTQWRQGNTGELFFGEGSRLTVL.

The chain couples TRBV6-9 to TRBJ2-7; the D gene is possibly TRBD1 (6 bases). The length of the CDR3 is 15 residues. From germline, CDR1 is MNHGY and CDR2 SVAAGI. V lost 3 bases and J 2 bases, leaving 14 bases between the germline ends. CDR3 region: CASSYLRTAAYEQYF. As DNA, the CDR3 is TGTGCCAGCAGTTACTTGAGGACAGCAGCCTACGAGCAGTACTTC.

This clone showed up just once. The chain employs TRBV7-9 and TRBJ1-2; 7 bases are shared with TRBD1. Germline loops: CDR1 SEHNR, CDR2 FQNEAQ (reference sequence). This CDR3 spans 16 amino acids. Trimming took 7 bases from V and 0 from J; bases not matched to a gene: 11. For the CDR3, the DNA is TGTGCCAGCAACTACGGACAGGTTTCAGCTAACTATGGCTACACCTTC. Protein sequence: CASNYGQVSANYGYTF. Variable domain in full (rest from reference TRBV7-9 and TRBJ1-2): DTGVSQNPRHKITKRGQNVTFRCDPISEHNRLYWYRQTLGQGPEFLTYFQNEAQLEKSRLLSDRFSAERPKGSFSTLEIQRTEQGDSAMYLCASNYGQVSANYGYTFGSGTRLTVV.

The chain has TRBV7-3 and TRBJ1-1; D might be TRBD1 (6 bases). CDR3 length equals 12 residues. The germline V gene encodes CDR1 SGHTA and CDR2 FQGTGA. Trimming took 1 base from V and 13 from J, leaving 13 bases between them. CDR3 protein: CASSLRGQRFFF. The CDR3 nucleotides read TGTGCCAGCAGCTTAAGGGGGCAAAGGTTTTTCTTT.

The chain combines TRBV4-1 with TRBJ2-2; tentative D call: TRBD1 (6 bases). Between the trimmed V and J ends, which lost 1 base and 1 base, there was a span of 10 bases. This CDR3 is built from 16 residues. Germline CDR1 reads MGHRA; CDR2 reads YSYEKL. This CDR3 is CASSQGPDRNTGELFF. The CDR3 nucleotides read TGCGCCAGCAGCCAAGGCCCGGACAGGAACACCGGGGAGCTGTTTTTT.

The chain combines TRBV9 with TRBJ2-7, with a possible D match to TRBD1 (5 bases). The CDR3 is 14 residues long. V was clipped by 0 bases and J by 7 bases, with 14 bases between them. Per the germline V gene, CDR1 is SGDLS and CDR2 is YYNGEE. DNA of the CDR3: TGTGCCAGCAGCGTAGGGCTTGGGGCAAATGAGCAGTACTTC. Amino acids: CASSVGLGANEQYF.

The V and J genes are TRBV29-1 and TRBJ1-4; D is unresolved. The CDR3 length is 14 residues. Looked up from germline, CDR1 is SQVTM and CDR2 is ANQGSEA. V was shortened by 6 bases and J by 4 bases, with 15 bases between the two germline ends. The CDR3 nucleotides read TGCAGCGTCAATACGGGTGCCCTTAATGAAAAACTGTTTTTT. Translated: CSVNTGALNEKLFF.

This clone was recorded once. The germline gene is not matched at one end of the junction; a read error may be the cause. V gene TRBV6-1 combines with J gene TRBJ2-4; D is possibly TRBD2 (6 bases). CDR3 length equals 15 residues. The germline V gene has CDR1 MNHNS and CDR2 SASEGT. The CDR3 loop reads CASSAERSGSFHPRF. In DNA, the CDR3 is TGTGCCAGCAGTGCTGAGCGCAGCGGGTCGTTCCATCCGCGCTTC.

Only a few counts were recorded for this clone. This chain joins TRBV9 and TRBJ1-2, with D unresolved. Germline values: CDR1 SGDLS, CDR2 YYNGEE. The CDR3 is 15 residues long. Trimming stripped 0 bases from V and 0 bases from J, with 9 bases between. For the CDR3, the DNA is TGTGCCAGCAGCGTAGGGACTACGCCTAACTATGGCTACACCTTC. Its translation: CASSVGTTPNYGYTF. The entire variable domain, with the rest obtained from reference TRBV9 and TRBJ1-2, is as follows: DSGVTQTPKHLITATGQRVTLRCSPRSGDLSVYWYQQSLDQGLQFLIQYYNGEERAKGNILERFSAQQFPDLHSELNLSSLELGDSALYFCASSVGTTPNYGYTFGSGTRLTVV.

The V gene is TRBV4-2, the J gene TRBJ2-2; 7 bases agree with TRBD2. The V segment lost 4 bases and the J segment 3 bases; nucleotides outside the gene matches: 2. This CDR3 is 14 amino acids long. CDR1 is LGHNA, CDR2 YNFKEQ, per germline. The CDR3 here is CASSPGRHTGELFF. In nucleotides, the CDR3 is TGTGCCAGCAGCCCCGGGAGGCACACCGGGGAGCTGTTTTTT.

The CDR3 bases are TGTGCCTTCAGCTTATGGTCCGAGGGCGGCGGCACCGGGGAGCTGTTTTTT. It translates to CAFSLWSEGGGTGELFF. V gene TRBV7-9 combines with J gene TRBJ2-2; weak D call: TRBD2 (5 bases). CDR3 length: 17 amino acids. Trimming took 11 bases from V and 4 from J, leaving 26 bases between them. Germline loops: CDR1 SEHNR, CDR2 FQNEAQ (reference sequence).

The CDR3, as DNA: TGTGCCAGCAGCGCACAGGGGTTAGGCACAGATACGCAGTATTTT. This gives the protein CASSAQGLGTDTQYF. This sequence joins TRBV9 and TRBJ2-3; TRBD1 agrees at 7 bases. Germline V gene sequence: CDR1 SGDLS, CDR2 YYNGEE. The junction had 5 bases not matched to a gene; V was cut back by 3 bases and J by 1 base. The CDR3 consists of 15 residues.

The chain uses TRBV4-1 and TRBJ2-7, with D perhaps matching TRBD1 (5 bases). Trimming left V 0 bases short and J 2 bases short, with 14 bases between. The CDR3 loop spans 16 amino acids. CDR1 and CDR2 (germline): MGHRA, YSYEKL. The CDR3 loop reads CASSQEFQGGTYEQYF. The CDR3 nucleotides read TGCGCCAGCAGCCAAGAATTCCAGGGTGGTACCTACGAGCAGTACTTC.

The chain couples TRBV27 to TRBJ1-4; TRBD1 matches 8 bases. This CDR3 contains 16 residues. Trimming at V came to 4 bases and at J to 5 bases, leaving 9 bases not matched to a gene. Germline V gene data show CDR1 as MNHEY and CDR2 as SMNVEV (reference sequence). CDR3 in amino acids: CASSSLWTGLNEKLFF. The CDR3, as DNA: TGTGCCAGCAGTTCCCTCTGGACAGGGTTGAATGAAAAACTGTTTTTT.

The chain couples TRBV7-9 to TRBJ1-5, with TRBD1 matching over 8 bases. This CDR3 comprises 15 residues. Germline trimming cut 3 bases from V and 6 bases from J; bases unmatched to any gene: 7. Per the germline V gene, CDR1 is SEHNR and CDR2 is FQNEAQ (reference sequence). In DNA form, the CDR3 reads TGTGCCAGCAGCTTCGGACAGGGCAGGAGTCAGCCCCAGCATTTT. This gives the protein CASSFGQGRSQPQHF. The full variable domain, completed using reference TRBV7-9 and TRBJ1-5, is DTGVSQNPRHKITKRGQNVTFRCDPISEHNRLYWYRQTLGQGPEFLTYFQNEAQLEKSRLLSDRFSAERPKGSFSTLEIQRTEQGDSAMYLCASSFGQGRSQPQHFGDGTRLSIL.